This T cell receptor (beta chain) was captured in a study of T cell responses to AZD1222 COVID-19 vaccine. The V and J ends lost 2 bases and 2 bases respectively, with 7 bases between them. CDR3 length equals 14 residues. CDR1 is SGHTA, CDR2 FQGTGA, per germline. The repertoire was sequenced with immunoSEQ multiplex PCR; TCRdb's copy has only in-frame clones and lacks some. The sample consists of about 120,000 clones, around 84% of them appearing once. Details on this clone: The antigen remains unidentified.

Study-wide results and limits: Nearly half of spike-specific TCRs reportedly target variant regions that are unmutated in the B.1.351 and B.1.1.7 variants.

V is TRBV7-3 and J is TRBJ2-1; tentatively, D is TRBD2 (5 bases). The TCR originated in an adult in good health. The sample in question was peripheral blood, obtained on day 0 of AZD1222 vaccination. The CDR3 region is CASSLVGAYNEQFF. DNA for the CDR3: TGTGCCAGCAGCTTAGTCGGGGCCTACAATGAGCAGTTCTTC.